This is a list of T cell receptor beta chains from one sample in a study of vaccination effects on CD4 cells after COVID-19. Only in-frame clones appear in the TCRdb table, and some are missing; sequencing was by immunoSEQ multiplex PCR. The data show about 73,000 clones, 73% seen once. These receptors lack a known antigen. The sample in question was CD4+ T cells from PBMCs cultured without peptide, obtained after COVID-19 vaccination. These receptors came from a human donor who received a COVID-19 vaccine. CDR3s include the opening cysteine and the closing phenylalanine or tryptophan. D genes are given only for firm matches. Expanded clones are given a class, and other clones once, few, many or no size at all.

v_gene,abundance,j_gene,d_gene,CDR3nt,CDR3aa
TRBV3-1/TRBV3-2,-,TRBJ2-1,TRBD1,TGTGCCAGCAGCCAAGCGAGACAGGGTCATTCCTACAATGAGCAGTTCTTC,CASSQARQGHSYNEQFF
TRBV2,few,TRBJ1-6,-,TGTGCCAGCATGCCCGGGATCAATTCACCCCTCCACTTT,CASMPGINSPLHF
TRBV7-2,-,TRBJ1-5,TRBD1,TGTGCCAGCTCCGGACAGGGCAATCAGCCCCAGCATTTT,CASSGQGNQPQHF
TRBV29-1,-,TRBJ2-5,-,TGCAGCGAAAGGGAATACCAAGAGACCCAGTACTTC,CSEREYQETQYF
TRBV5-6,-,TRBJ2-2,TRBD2,TGTGCCAGCAGCTTGCTAGCGGGATTTACCGGGGAGCTGTTTTTT,CASSLLAGFTGELFF
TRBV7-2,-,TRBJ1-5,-,TGTGCCAGCAGCTTAGAACCGGGGAGCGGGCAGCCCCAGCATTTT,CASSLEPGSGQPQHF
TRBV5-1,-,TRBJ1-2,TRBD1,TGCGCCAGCAGCAGGACAGGGGCCCAAGGAGGTGGCTACACCTTC,CASSRTGAQGGGYTF
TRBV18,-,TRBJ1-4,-,TGTGCCAGCTCACCAGTCTTAGTTGCAGAGACTAATGAAAAACTGTTTTTT,CASSPVLVAETNEKLFF
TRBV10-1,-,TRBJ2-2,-,TGCGCCAGCAGTGGGAAAGGGGGGACCGGGGAGCTGTTTTTT,CASSGKGGTGELFF
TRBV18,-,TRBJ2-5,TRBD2,TGTGCCAGCTCACCGGCCGGGACTACCGCACAAGAGACCCAGTACTTC,CASSPAGTTAQETQYF
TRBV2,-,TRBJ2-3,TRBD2,TGTGCCAGCAGAAGACTAGCGGGGGTAAAAGATACGCAGTATTTT,CASRRLAGVKDTQYF
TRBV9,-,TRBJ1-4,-,TGTGCCAGCAGCGTAGCTCTGAGCAGCTCTAATGAAAAACTGTTTTTT,CASSVALSSSNEKLFF
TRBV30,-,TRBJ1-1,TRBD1,TGTGCCTGGATATCTAAACAAGCAAGGGGGCTTGGTGAAGCTTTCTTT,CAWISKQARGLGEAFF
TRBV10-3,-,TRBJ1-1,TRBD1,TGTGCCATCAGGACAGGGGTGAACACTGAAGCTTTCTTT,CAIRTGVNTEAFF
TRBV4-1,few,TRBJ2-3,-,TGCGCCAGCAGCCCTCCGAGCCTTAAAATCACAGATACGCAGTATTTT,CASSPPSLKITDTQYF
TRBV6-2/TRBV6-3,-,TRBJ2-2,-,TGTGCCAGCAGTTATGTCGGGGGCGTTAACACCGGGGAGCTGTTTTTT,CASSYVGGVNTGELFF
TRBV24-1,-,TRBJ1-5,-,TGTGCCACCAGTGATTTGATGGCTTCTGGATCACTAAATCAGCCCCAGCATTTT,CATSDLMASGSLNQPQHF
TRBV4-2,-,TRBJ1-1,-,TGTGCCAGCAGCCGGGGGGACTCATTGAACACTGAAGCTTTCTTT,CASSRGDSLNTEAFF
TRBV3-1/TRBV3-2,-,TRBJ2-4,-,TGTGCCAGCAGCCCGAATCCTGAAGGGAGGGGGGATTCGAACATTCAGTACTTC,CASSPNPEGRGDSNIQYF
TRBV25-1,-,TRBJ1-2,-,TGTGCCAGCAGTGAAAAGGGGGGCTACACCTTC,CASSEKGGYTF
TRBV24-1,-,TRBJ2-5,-,TGTGCCACCAGTGGACAAGACCAAGAGACCCAGTACTTC,CATSGQDQETQYF
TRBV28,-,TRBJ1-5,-,TGTGCCAGCGGCATTCTAGATGCTAATCAGCCCCAGCATTTT,CASGILDANQPQHF
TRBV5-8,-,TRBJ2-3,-,TGTGCCAGCAGCTTGGGACGGAGCACAGATACGCAGTATTTT,CASSLGRSTDTQYF
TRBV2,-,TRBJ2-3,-,TGTGCCACGCGGGACGGGTCCTCTGATACGCAGTATTTT,CATRDGSSDTQYF
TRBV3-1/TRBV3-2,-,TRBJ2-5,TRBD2,TGTGCCAGCAGCCAAGGGGGGGGTAGGGAGACCCAGTACTTC,CASSQGGGRETQYF
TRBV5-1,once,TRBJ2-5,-,TGCGCCAGCAGCTTGGCCGGCGTTGAGGGGACGGGGACCCAGTACTTC,CASSLAGVEGTGTQYF
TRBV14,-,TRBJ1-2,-,TGTGCCAGCAGCCAAGATTTGACTACCGGGGGCGCGAGGGGCTACACCTTC,CASSQDLTTGGARGYTF
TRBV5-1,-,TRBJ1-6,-,TGCGCCAGCAGCTTGGGGTCGAATTCACCCCTCCACTTT,CASSLGSNSPLHF
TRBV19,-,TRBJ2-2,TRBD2,TGTGCCAGTAGTATGGGTAGCGGGGGTACCGGGGAGCTGTTTTTT,CASSMGSGGTGELFF
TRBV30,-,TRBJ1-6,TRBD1,TGTGCCTGGAGTGTTCTAGGGACAGGGTATTCACCCCTCCACTTT,CAWSVLGTGYSPLHF
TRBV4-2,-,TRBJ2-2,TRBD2,TGTGCCAGCAGCCGAGGGAGCGGGGTCACCGGGGAGCTGTTTTTT,CASSRGSGVTGELFF
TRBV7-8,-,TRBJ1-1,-,TGTGCCAGCAGCCCCGTCAACACTGAAGCTTTCTTT,CASSPVNTEAFF
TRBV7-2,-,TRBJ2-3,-,TGTGCCAGCAGCTTAGCCCCAGGGAGCACAGATACGCAGTATTTT,CASSLAPGSTDTQYF
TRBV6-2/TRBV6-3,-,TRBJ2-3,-,TGTGCCAGCAGCCTCCGGGGGACAGTCACAGATACGCAGTATTTT,CASSLRGTVTDTQYF
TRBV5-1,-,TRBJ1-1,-,TGCGCCAGCAGTTATAGACTGAACACTGAAGCTTTCTTT,CASSYRLNTEAFF
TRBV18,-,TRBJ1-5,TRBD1,TGTGCCAGCTCATTCTCGACAGGGTACGGCAATCAGCCCCAGCATTTT,CASSFSTGYGNQPQHF
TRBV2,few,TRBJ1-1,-,TGTGCCAGCAGGTTGAACACTGAAGCTTTCTTT,CASRLNTEAFF
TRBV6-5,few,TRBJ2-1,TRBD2,TGTGCCAGCAGTCCGGGACTAGCGGGGGCGGTTGAGCAGTTCTTC,CASSPGLAGAVEQFF
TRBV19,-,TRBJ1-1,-,TGTGCCAGTAGTTCCCAGGGGACGAACACTGAAGCTTTCTTT,CASSSQGTNTEAFF
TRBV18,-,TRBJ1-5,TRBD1,TGTGCCAGCTCACCGTCACCGGGACAGGGACGAGTCCATCAGCCCCAGCATTTT,CASSPSPGQGRVHQPQHF
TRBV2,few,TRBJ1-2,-,TGTGCCAGCAGAATCTTGAACGGTAACTATGGCTACACCTTC,CASRILNGNYGYTF
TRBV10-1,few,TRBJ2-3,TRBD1,TGCGCCAGCAGTGACTACAGGGGGGGCACAGATACGCAGTATTTT,CASSDYRGGTDTQYF
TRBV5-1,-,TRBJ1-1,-,TGCGCCAGCAGCGGTTGGCCAGGGAAAACTGAAGCTTTCTTT,CASSGWPGKTEAFF
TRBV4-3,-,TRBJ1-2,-,TGCGCCAGCAGCCAAGATAGCGGGGGCAACTATGGCTACACCTTC,CASSQDSGGNYGYTF
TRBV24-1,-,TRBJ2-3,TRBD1,TGTGCCACCAGTGACGGGGGACAGGGTTTTTCTGCAGATACGCAGTATTTT,CATSDGGQGFSADTQYF
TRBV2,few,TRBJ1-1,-,TGTGCCTCCTCCAGGGAAGAGGACACTGAAGCTTTCTTT,CASSREEDTEAFF
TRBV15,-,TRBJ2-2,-,TGTGCCACCAGCAGAGGGGGTAGCGACACCGGGGAGCTGTTTTTT,CATSRGGSDTGELFF
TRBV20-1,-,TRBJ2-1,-,TGCAGTGCTAGCACCTACAATGAGCAGTTCTTC,CSASTYNEQFF
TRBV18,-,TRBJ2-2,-,TGTGCCAGCTCACCCAATTCAGAAGGGCCGAACACCGGGGAGCTGTTTTTT,CASSPNSEGPNTGELFF
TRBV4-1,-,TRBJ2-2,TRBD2,TGCGCCAGCAGCCTCGGACTAGCGGGACTCAACACCGGGGAGCTGTTTTTT,CASSLGLAGLNTGELFF
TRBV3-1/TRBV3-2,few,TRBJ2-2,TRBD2,TGTGCCAGCAGCCAAGACAGCGGGGGTTCTGGACGGGAGCTGTTTTTT,CASSQDSGGSGRELFF
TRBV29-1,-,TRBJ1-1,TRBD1,TGCAGCGTTGTAATGGGACAGAGGAACACTGAAGCTTTCTTT,CSVVMGQRNTEAFF
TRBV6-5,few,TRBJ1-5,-,TGTGCCAGCAGTTACTCAGGTTACGGACAGCCCCAGCATTTT,CASSYSGYGQPQHF
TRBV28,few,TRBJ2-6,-,TGTGCCAGCAGGTTTCCTGGGGCCAACGTCCTGACTTTC,CASRFPGANVLTF